Following are 8 T cell receptor beta chains from one sample sequenced in a study of shared clonotypes between healthy human individuals. Assay: immunoSEQ multiplex PCR; the TCRdb copy retains only in-frame clones and omits some. The data show some 2.1 million clones, roughly 93% seen once. In the naive CD8 group, cells lacked CD45RO and were positively selected for CCR7, so terminally differentiated effector memory CD45RA+ cells were left out. The sequenced sample was naive CD8+ T cells from PBMCs. Every receptor here comes from a man younger than 35 in good health. Some clones in this sample may be carry-over from other donors' samples.

The rearrangement uses TRBV7-9 and TRBJ2-7, with 7 bases aligning to TRBD1. Germline V gene sequence: CDR1 SEHNR, CDR2 FQNEAQ (reference sequence). CDR3 length equals 14 residues. V was pared by 3 bases and J by 3 bases, with 5 bases of the junction left unmatched. This CDR3 is CASSFTGQNYEQYF. As DNA, the CDR3 is TGTGCCAGCAGCTTTACGGGACAGAACTACGAGCAGTACTTC.

This clone was detected a few times. The V and J genes are TRBV29-1 and TRBJ2-7, with D hard to call. V lost 6 bases and J lost 5, with 14 bases in between. From germline, CDR1 is SQVTM and CDR2 ANQGSEA. CDR3 size: 12 residues. CDR3 in amino acids: CSVVETTHEQYF. The CDR3 DNA follows: TGCAGCGTGGTCGAGACAACCCACGAGCAGTACTTC.

The J gene is TRBJ2-7, the V gene TRBV7-6; D may be TRBD1 or TRBD2 (7 bases each). Germline V gene data show CDR1 as SGHVS and CDR2 as FNYEAQ. The CDR3 is 13 amino acids. Trimming shortened V by 7 bases and J by 3 bases, and 13 bases separated the two germline ends. The CDR3 loop reads CASTPGGVYEQYF. In DNA, the CDR3 is TGTGCCAGCACCCCAGGGGGGGTCTACGAGCAGTACTTC.

This clone came up a few times. The chain carries TRBV30 and TRBJ1-1; perhaps TRBD1 as D (6 bases). Trimming took off 2 bases at V and 2 bases at J, with 9 bases between the two ends. Germline CDR1 is GTSNPN and CDR2 is SVGIG (reference sequence). This CDR3 spans 13 amino acids. CDR3 in amino acids: CAWSRDTNTEAFF. The CDR3 DNA follows: TGTGCCTGGAGTCGGGACACAAACACTGAAGCTTTCTTT.

CDR3 DNA sequence: TGTGCCAGCAGCCCTTTGGGACAGGGAGCTGGCTACACCTTC. Protein sequence: CASSPLGQGAGYTF. V and J are TRBV7-6 and TRBJ1-2; 9 bases line up with TRBD1. Trimming removed 5 bases from V and 7 bases from J; junction bases left unmatched: 8. The CDR3 contains 14 residues. CDR1 and CDR2 (germline): SGHVS, FNYEAQ.

The rearrangement links TRBV10-3 to TRBJ2-1; 8 bases line up with TRBD2. The CDR3 consists of 16 residues. J gave up 5 bases and V 0 bases, and 6 bases lay outside the gene matches. CDR1 is ENHRY, CDR2 SYGVKD, per germline. The CDR3 loop is CAISESISGADNEQFF. DNA of the CDR3: TGTGCCATCAGTGAGTCGATTAGCGGGGCGGACAATGAGCAGTTCTTC.

This clone was seen once. This rearrangement joins TRBV7-9 to TRBJ2-1, with D tentatively TRBD1 (6 bases). CDR1 is SEHNR and CDR2 is FQNEAQ in the germline V gene (reference sequence). V lost 5 bases and J 4 bases, leaving 18 bases between the germline ends. CDR3 size: 16 residues. CDR3 amino acids: CASSPQGRSIYNEQFF. Written as DNA, the CDR3 is TGTGCCAGCAGCCCACAGGGTAGGTCAATATACAATGAGCAGTTCTTC.

Turning to this clone: The same CDR3 arises from other DNA sequences in this sample as well. The rearrangement joins TRBV28 to TRBJ1-1; the match to TRBD1 covers 7 bases. J lost 4 bases, V lost 3 bases, and 5 bases had no gene match. The germline gives CDR1 MDHEN, CDR2 SYDVKM. This CDR3 is built from 14 residues. In nucleotides, the CDR3 is TGTGCCAGCAGTTTGGCAGGGGGTGGCACTGAAGCTTTCTTT. Protein sequence: CASSLAGGGTEAFF.